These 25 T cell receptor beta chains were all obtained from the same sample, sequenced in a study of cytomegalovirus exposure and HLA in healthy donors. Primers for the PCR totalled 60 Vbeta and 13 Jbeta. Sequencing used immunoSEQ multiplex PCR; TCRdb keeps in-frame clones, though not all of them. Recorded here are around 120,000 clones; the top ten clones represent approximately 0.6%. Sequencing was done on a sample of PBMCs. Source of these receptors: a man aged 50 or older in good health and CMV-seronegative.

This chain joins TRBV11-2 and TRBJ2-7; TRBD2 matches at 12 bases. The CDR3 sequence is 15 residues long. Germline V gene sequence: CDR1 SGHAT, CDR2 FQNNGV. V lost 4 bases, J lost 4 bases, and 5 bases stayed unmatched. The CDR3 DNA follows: TGTGCCAGCAGCTGGACTAGCGGGAAGGAGTACGAGCAGTACTTC. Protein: CASSWTSGKEYEQYF.

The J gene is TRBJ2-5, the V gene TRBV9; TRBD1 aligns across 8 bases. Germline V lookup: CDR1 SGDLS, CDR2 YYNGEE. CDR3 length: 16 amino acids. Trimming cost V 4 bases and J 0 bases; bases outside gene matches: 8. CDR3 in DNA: TGTGCCAGCAGCCCTGCGGACAGGGCCTACCAAGAGACCCAGTACTTC. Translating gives CASSPADRAYQETQYF.

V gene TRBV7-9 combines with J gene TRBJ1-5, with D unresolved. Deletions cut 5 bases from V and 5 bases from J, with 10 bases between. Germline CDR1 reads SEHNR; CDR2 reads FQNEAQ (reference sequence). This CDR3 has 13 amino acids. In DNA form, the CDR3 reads TGTGCCAGCAGCGTGGACGGGGATCAGCCCCAGCATTTT. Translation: CASSVDGDQPQHF.

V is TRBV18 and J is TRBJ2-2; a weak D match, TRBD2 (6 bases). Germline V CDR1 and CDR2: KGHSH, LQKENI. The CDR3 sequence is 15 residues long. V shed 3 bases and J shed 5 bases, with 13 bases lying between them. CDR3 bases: TGTGCCAGCTCACCTGACGGGAGAAAGACCGGGGAGCTGTTTTTT. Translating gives CASSPDGRKTGELFF. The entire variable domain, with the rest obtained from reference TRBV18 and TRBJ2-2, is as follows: NAGVMQNPRHLVRRRGQEARLRCSPMKGHSHVYWYRQLPEEGLKFMVYLQKENIIDESGMPKERFSAEFPKEGPSILRIQQVVRGDSAAYFCASSPDGRKTGELFFGEGSRLTVL.

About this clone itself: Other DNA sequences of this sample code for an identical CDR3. The CDR3 sequence is CASSPGQNTEAFF. The CDR3 coding sequence is TGTGCCAGCTCACCTGGGCAGAACACTGAAGCTTTCTTT. V usage is TRBV18 and J usage is TRBJ1-1; D is unresolved. The germline CDR1 and CDR2 sequences are KGHSH and LQKENI. V was cut by 3 bases and J by 1 base, with 6 bases left in between. The CDR3 spans 13 residues.

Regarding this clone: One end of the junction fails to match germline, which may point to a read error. The DNA of the CDR3 is TGTGCCAGTGCGGGACTAGTCTCCGACGAGCAGTACTTC. It yields the protein CASAGLVSDEQYF. The rearrangement links TRBV2 to TRBJ2-7; TRBD2 matches 8 bases. Germline V gene sequence: CDR1 SNHLY, CDR2 FYNNEI. The CDR3 consists of 13 residues. Variable domain in full (rest from reference TRBV2 and TRBJ2-7): EPEVTQTPSHQVTQMGQEVILRCVPISNHLYFYWYRQILGQKVEFLVSFYNNEISEKSEIFDDQFSVERPDGSNFTLKIRSTKLEDSAMYFCASAGLVSDEQYFGPGTRLTVT.

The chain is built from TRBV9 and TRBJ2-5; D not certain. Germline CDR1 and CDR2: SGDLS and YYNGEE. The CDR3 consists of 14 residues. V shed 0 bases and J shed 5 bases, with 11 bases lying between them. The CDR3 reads CASSVAPVGETQYF. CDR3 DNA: TGTGCCAGCAGCGTAGCTCCGGTCGGGGAGACCCAGTACTTC.

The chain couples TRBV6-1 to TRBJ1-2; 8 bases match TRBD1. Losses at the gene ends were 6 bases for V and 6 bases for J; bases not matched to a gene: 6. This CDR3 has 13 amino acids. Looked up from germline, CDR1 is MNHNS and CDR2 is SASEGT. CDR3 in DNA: TGTGCCAGCAGGGCGGACAGGGTGGATGGCTACACCTTC. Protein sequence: CASRADRVDGYTF.

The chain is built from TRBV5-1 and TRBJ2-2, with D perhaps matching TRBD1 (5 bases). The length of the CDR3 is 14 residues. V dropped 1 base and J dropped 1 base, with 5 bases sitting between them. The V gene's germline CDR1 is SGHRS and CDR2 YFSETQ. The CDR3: CASSLRGNTGELFF. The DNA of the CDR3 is TGCGCCAGCAGCTTGAGGGGGAACACCGGGGAGCTGTTTTTT.

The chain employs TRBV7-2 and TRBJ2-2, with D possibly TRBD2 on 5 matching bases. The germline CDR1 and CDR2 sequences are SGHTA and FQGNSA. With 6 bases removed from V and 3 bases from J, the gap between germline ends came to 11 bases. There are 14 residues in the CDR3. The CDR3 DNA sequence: TGTGCCAGCAGGAGGGCAGCGTACACCGGGGAGCTGTTTTTT. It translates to CASRRAAYTGELFF.

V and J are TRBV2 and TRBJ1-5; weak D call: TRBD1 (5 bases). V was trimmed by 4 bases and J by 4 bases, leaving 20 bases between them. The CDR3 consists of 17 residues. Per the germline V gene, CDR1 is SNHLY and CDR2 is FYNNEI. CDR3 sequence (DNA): TGTGCCAGCAGTGGTGGGAGGGGCAGGGTGGGAAATCAGCCCCAGCATTTT. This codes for CASSGGRGRVGNQPQHF. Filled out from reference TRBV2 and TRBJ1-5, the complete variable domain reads EPEVTQTPSHQVTQMGQEVILRCVPISNHLYFYWYRQILGQKVEFLVSFYNNEISEKSEIFDDQFSVERPDGSNFTLKIRSTKLEDSAMYFCASSGGRGRVGNQPQHFGDGTRLSIL.

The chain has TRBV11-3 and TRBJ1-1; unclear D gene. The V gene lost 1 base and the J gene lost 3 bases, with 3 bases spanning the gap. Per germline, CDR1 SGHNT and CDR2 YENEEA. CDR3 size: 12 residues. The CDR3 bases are TGTGCCAGCAGCTTAGTAGACACTGAAGCTTTCTTT. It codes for CASSLVDTEAFF.

This chain's CDR3 is CASSLVVAGNEQYF. The CDR3 nucleotides are TGTGCCAGCAGCTTAGTTGTTGCAGGGAACGAGCAGTACTTC. This chain joins TRBV7-8 and TRBJ2-5; possible D gene TRBD1, 5 bases. The better agreement between TRBJ2-7 and the DNA end casts doubt on the J call. Germline CDR1 SGHVS, CDR2 FQNEAQ. The CDR3 length is 14 residues.

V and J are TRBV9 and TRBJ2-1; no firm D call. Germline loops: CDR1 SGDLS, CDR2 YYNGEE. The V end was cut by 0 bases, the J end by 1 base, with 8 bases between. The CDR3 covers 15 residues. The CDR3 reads CASSVEFSSYNEQFF. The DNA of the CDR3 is TGTGCCAGCAGCGTAGAGTTTAGTTCCTACAATGAGCAGTTCTTC.

The CDR3 here is CASSSHLGLDSYEQYF. The CDR3 DNA is TGCGCCAGCAGCAGCCACCTGGGACTGGACTCCTACGAGCAGTACTTC. The chain combines TRBV4-3 with TRBJ2-7; tentative D call: TRBD2 (6 bases). V shed 5 bases and J shed 0 bases, with 17 bases lying between them. Germline-derived CDR1 and CDR2 are LGHNA and YSLEER. The CDR3 covers 16 residues.

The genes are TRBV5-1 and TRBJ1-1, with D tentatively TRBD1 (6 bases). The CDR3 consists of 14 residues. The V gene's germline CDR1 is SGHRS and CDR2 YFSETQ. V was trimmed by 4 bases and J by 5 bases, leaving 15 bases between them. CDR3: CASSRGQPGTEAFF. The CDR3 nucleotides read TGCGCCAGCAGCAGAGGACAGCCTGGGACTGAAGCTTTCTTT.

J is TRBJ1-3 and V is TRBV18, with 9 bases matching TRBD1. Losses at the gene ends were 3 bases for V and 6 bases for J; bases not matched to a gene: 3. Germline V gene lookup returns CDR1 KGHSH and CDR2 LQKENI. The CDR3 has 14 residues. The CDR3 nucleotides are TGTGCCAGCTCACCGCGGACAGGGGAAAACACCATATATTTT. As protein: CASSPRTGENTIYF.

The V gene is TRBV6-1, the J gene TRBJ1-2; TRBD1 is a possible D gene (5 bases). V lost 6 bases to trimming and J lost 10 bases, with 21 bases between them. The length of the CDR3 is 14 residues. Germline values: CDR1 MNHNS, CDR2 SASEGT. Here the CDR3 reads CASRQPGAREDYTF. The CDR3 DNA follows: TGTGCCAGCAGGCAACCTGGAGCCAGGGAGGACTACACCTTC.

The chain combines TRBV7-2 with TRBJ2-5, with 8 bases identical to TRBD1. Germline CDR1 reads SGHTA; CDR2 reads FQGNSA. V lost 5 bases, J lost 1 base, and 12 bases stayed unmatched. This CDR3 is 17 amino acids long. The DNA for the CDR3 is TGTGCCAGCAGCCCCCCAGGACAGGGACGAGGCCAAGAGACCCAGTACTTC. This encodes CASSPPGQGRGQETQYF.

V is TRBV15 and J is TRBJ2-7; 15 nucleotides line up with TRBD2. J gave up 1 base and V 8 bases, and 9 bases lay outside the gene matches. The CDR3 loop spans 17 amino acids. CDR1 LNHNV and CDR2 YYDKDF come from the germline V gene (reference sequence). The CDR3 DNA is TGTGCCACCGGGACTAGCGGGAGGATTGTTGGTTCCTACGAGCAGTACTTC. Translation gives CATGTSGRIVGSYEQYF.

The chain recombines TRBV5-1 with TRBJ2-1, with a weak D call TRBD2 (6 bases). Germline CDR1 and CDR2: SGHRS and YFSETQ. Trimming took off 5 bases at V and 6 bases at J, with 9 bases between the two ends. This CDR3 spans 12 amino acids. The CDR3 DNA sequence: TGCGCCAGCAGTGTCGGGGGCAATGAGCAGTTCTTC. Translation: CASSVGGNEQFF.

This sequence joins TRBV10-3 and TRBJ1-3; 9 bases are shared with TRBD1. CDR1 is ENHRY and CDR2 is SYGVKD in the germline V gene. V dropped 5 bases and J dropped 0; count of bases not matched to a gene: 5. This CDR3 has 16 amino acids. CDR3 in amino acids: CAISRDRAYSGNTIYF. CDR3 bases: TGTGCCATCAGTAGGGACAGGGCCTACTCTGGAAACACCATATATTTT.

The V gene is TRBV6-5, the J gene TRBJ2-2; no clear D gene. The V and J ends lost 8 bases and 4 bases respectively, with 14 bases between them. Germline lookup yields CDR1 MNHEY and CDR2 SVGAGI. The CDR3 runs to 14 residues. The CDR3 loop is CASWRDSGTGELFF. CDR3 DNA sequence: TGTGCCAGCTGGAGAGATTCGGGCACCGGGGAGCTGTTTTTT.

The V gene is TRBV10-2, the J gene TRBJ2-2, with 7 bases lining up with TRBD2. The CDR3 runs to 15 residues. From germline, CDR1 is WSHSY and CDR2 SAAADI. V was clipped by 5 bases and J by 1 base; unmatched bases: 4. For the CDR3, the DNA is TGCGCCAGCAGTTCAGCGGGGCGGAACACCGGGGAGCTGTTTTTT. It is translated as CASSSAGRNTGELFF.

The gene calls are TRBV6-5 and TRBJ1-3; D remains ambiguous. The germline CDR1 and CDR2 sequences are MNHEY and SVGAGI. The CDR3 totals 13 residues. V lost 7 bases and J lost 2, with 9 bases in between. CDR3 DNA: TGTGCCAGCACCGGGGTCACTGGAAACACCATATATTTT. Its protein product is CASTGVTGNTIYF.